The rows below give T cell receptor beta chains drawn from one sample of a study of T cell repertoires in cytomegalovirus infection. TCRdb itself ran the reads through MiXCR, one entry per CDR3 protein. Of about 400,000 distinct CDR3 sequences listed, 15% to 20% are singletons. Material: PBMCs. The receptor source for this set is a human donor in good health (CMV status not recorded). Some clones in this sample may be carry-over from other donors' samples. CDR3s leave out the opening cysteine and the closing phenylalanine or tryptophan.

>TRBV19|TRBJ1-2
ASTDQRDYT
>TRBV5-4|TRBJ2-3
ASSPDFGTSTDTQY
>TRBV19|TRBJ2-1
ASSIRQFNEQF
>TRBV20-1|TRBJ1-1
SARDWRANTEAF
>TRBV6-1|TRBJ2-7
ASSEAAGYSYEQY
>TRBV10-3|TRBJ2-3
AIGLAGSTSSDTQY
>TRBV7-2|TRBJ2-1
ASSPRLTENEQF
>TRBV7-2|TRBJ2-3
ASSYWEETDTQY
>TRBV7-2|TRBJ2-3
ASSRDYRTDTQY
>TRBV10-3|TRBJ2-2
AISESPTNTGELF
>TRBV19|TRBJ1-2
ASRPTGGSGYT
>TRBV7-2|TRBJ2-7
ASSSGQGGYYEQY
>TRBV5-1|TRBJ1-2
ASSGTGNSAYGYT
>TRBV20-1|TRBJ1-2
STPGSWAEGFYGYT
>TRBV12-3/TRBV12-4|TRBJ2-1
ASRRREGVNEQF
>TRBV7-6|TRBJ2-5
ASSIRLAGLQETQY